The clone carrying this TCR beta chain was observed at least ten times. Fresh peripheral blood, around 10 ml, yielded the PBMCs. This CDR3 comprises 16 residues. The V and J ends lost 6 bases and 5 bases respectively, with 22 bases between them. Per the germline V gene, CDR1 is MDHEN and CDR2 is SYDVKM. TCR beta CDR3 region amplification was performed from RNA transcripts. The TCR CDR3 was amplified in a first-round RT-PCR using the HTBI primer set. TCRdb passed the multiplex PCR reads through MiXCR, listing each CDR3 protein once. The profile shows about 200,000 distinct CDR3 sequences, 17% of them singletons. This sample is drawn from a study of T cells in Graves' hyperthyroidism and ophthalmopathy.

This TCR came from a woman aged 45-65 years with Graves' hyperthyroidism. This chain connects TRBV28 to TRBJ2-5; perhaps TRBD2 as D (6 bases). The sample was blood. CDR3: CASSRTGTLIGETQYF. In DNA form, the CDR3 reads TGTGCCAGCAGCAGAACCGGGACTTTGATAGGGGAGACCCAGTACTTC.